Listed below are T cell receptor beta chains from one sample, sequenced in a study of T-cell reconstitution after alpha-beta-depleted transplantation in children. TCRdb reprocessed the PCR reads with MiXCR, giving one entry per CDR3 protein. The sample lists 480,000 or so distinct CDR3 sequences, 10% occurring once. The starting material was PBMCs, obtained before TCRalphabeta/CD19-depleted stem cell transplant. The receptors shown here come from a child aged 2-15 years with inherited bone marrow failure, due to receive a stem cell transplant. Each CDR3 is given with its conserved first and last residue. D genes are given only for firm matches. Not all rows give a size; the values are once, few, many and, for expanded clones, a class.

V	size	D	J	DNA	CDR3
TRBV30	few	TRBD2	TRBJ2-7	TGTGCCTGGAGCACCGGGAGAACGGGACTAGCGGTGGGAGAGCAGTACTTC	CAWSTGRTGLAVGEQYF
TRBV6-6	once	-	TRBJ2-7	TGTGCCAGCAGGGGCGAGGGAGTGAACTCCTACGAGCAGTACTTC	CASRGEGVNSYEQYF
TRBV10-3	few	TRBD1	TRBJ2-5	TGTGCCATAAGAAACAGGGGGGACCAAGAGACCCAGTACTTC	CAIRNRGDQETQYF
TRBV5-6	many	TRBD2	TRBJ2-1	TGTGCCAGCAGCGTGGGACTAGCTCGGTCCTACAATGAGCAGTTCTTC	CASSVGLARSYNEQFF
TRBV5-6	-	TRBD2	TRBJ2-7	TGTGCCAGCAGGGCCAGACTAGCGTCGGGCGAGCAGTACTTC	CASRARLASGEQYF
TRBV29-1	many	TRBD2	TRBJ2-1	TGCAGCGTTGAAGATCGCGGGAGGGCCATCTATTACAATGAGCAGTTCTTC	CSVEDRGRAIYYNEQFF
TRBV7-6	-	-	TRBJ2-1	TGTGCCAGCAGCGAAGCAGTCAGTCGGTACAATGAGCAGTTCTTC	CASSEAVSRYNEQFF
TRBV10-3	many	-	TRBJ2-1	TGTGCCATCAGTGAGGGCTACGGTGGCTCCTACAATGAGCAGTTCTTC	CAISEGYGGSYNEQFF
TRBV27	many	TRBD2	TRBJ2-1	TGTGCCAGCAGTTTATTACCGGGGGGGAATGAGCAGTTCTTC	CASSLLPGGNEQFF
TRBV6-1	few	-	TRBJ1-1	TGTGCCAGCAGTGAAAGGGGGTGGGGGCCAGGGATCTCTGAAGCTTTCTTT	CASSERGWGPGISEAFF
TRBV24-1	many	TRBD1	TRBJ2-1	TGTGCCACCAGTGATTTGACAGGGGGCGCGTCCAATGAGCAGTTCTTC	CATSDLTGGASNEQFF
TRBV5-5	many	-	TRBJ1-2	TGTGCCAGCAGCAACCCTATCCGGGCGCGCGGCTACACCTTC	CASSNPIRARGYTF
TRBV3-1	many	TRBD2	TRBJ2-3	TGTGCCAGCGGGGACTACTCCACAGATACGCAGTATTTT	CASGDYSTDTQYF
TRBV27	many	-	TRBJ1-4	TGTGCCAGCAGTTTAAACCCCCCAACTAATGAAAAACTGTTTTTT	CASSLNPPTNEKLFF
TRBV29-1	-	TRBD1	TRBJ1-2	TGCAGCGCTAGGACAGGGGGCTATGGCCACACCTTC	CSARTGGYGHTF
TRBV19	many	TRBD2	TRBJ2-1	TGTGCCAGTAGTATAGACTCCAGCGGGGGGCCCAATGAGCAGTTCTTC	CASSIDSSGGPNEQFF
TRBV7-2	many	-	TRBJ1-4	TGTGCCAGCAGCCCGAAGAGGGTGAGAATGGAAAAACTGTTTTTT	CASSPKRVRMEKLFF
TRBV7-2	many	-	TRBJ2-1	TGTGCCAGCAGCTTAGCCCTCGGTCTGCCTTCGCAGTTCTTC	CASSLALGLPSQFF
TRBV2	many	TRBD1	TRBJ2-7	TGTGCCAGCACGGGGACAGGGATCTACGAGCAGTACTTC	CASTGTGIYEQYF
TRBV27	many	-	TRBJ1-2	TGTGCCAGCAGTAAGGCCGGGGCATACTACATCTATGGCTACACCTTC	CASSKAGAYYIYGYTF
TRBV7-8	medium-sized	-	TRBJ2-7	TGTGCCAGCAGCTTAGGGGCAGGACCTGCCACCTACGAGCAGTACTTC	CASSLGAGPATYEQYF
TRBV27	-	TRBD2	TRBJ2-1	TGTGCCAGCAGTCCCTCACTAGCGGGATTTGTGGATGAGCAGTTCTTC	CASSPSLAGFVDEQFF
TRBV12-3/TRBV12-4	many	-	TRBJ2-7	TGTGCCAGCAGTTTAGTTTGGGCCTACGAGCAGTACTTC	CASSLVWAYEQYF